This entry lists 21 T cell receptor beta chains sequenced from one sample in a study of cytomegalovirus exposure and HLA in healthy donors. The PCR made use of 60 Vbeta and 13 Jbeta primers. The method was immunoSEQ multiplex PCR; TCRdb's version includes in-frame clones alone and lacks a portion of them. The sample has 250,000 or so clones, around 80% seen once. The sequencing sample was made of PBMCs. The source is a woman aged 60-75 years in good health and CMV-seropositive.

This chain uses TRBV11-2 with TRBJ1-2, with 7 positions matching TRBD1. CDR3 length: 14 residues. CDR1 is SGHAT, CDR2 FQNNGV, per germline. With 0 bases clipped from V and 8 bases from J, the junction kept 6 bases outside the gene matches. The CDR3: CASSLDRGGWGYTF. The CDR3, as DNA: TGTGCCAGCAGCTTAGATCGAGGGGGCTGGGGCTACACCTTC.

V gene TRBV4-1 combines with J gene TRBJ2-2; the D is unclear. This CDR3 has 14 amino acids. Germline assignment: CDR1 MGHRA and CDR2 YSYEKL. V lost 3 bases and J 2 bases, leaving 7 bases between the germline ends. CDR3 residues: CASSHSGNTGELFF. The CDR3 nucleotides read TGCGCCAGCAGCCACTCGGGTAACACCGGGGAGCTGTTTTTT.

The chain carries TRBV5-1 and TRBJ2-4; perhaps TRBD1 as D (5 bases). The germline V gene has CDR1 SGHRS and CDR2 YFSETQ. The CDR3 contains 14 residues. V lost 0 bases to trimming and J lost 10 bases, with 14 bases between them. CDR3 amino acids: CASSLAARSGIQYF. DNA for the CDR3: TGCGCCAGCAGCTTGGCAGCGAGGTCAGGGATTCAGTACTTC. The whole variable domain, filled in from reference TRBV5-1 and TRBJ2-4, reads KAGVTQTPRYLIKTRGQQVTLSCSPISGHRSVSWYQQTPGQGLQFLFEYFSETQRNKGNFPGRFSGRQFSNSRSEMNVSTLELGDSALYLCASSLAARSGIQYFGAGTRLSVL.

V gene TRBV5-5 combines with J gene TRBJ1-1; D unresolved. V was trimmed by 2 bases and J by 7 bases, leaving 9 bases between them. The length of the CDR3 is 12 residues. The germline V gene encodes CDR1 SGHKS and CDR2 YYEKEE (reference sequence). The CDR3 DNA sequence: TGTGCCAGCAGCTTTCCCGGGGTTGAAGCTTTCTTT. This encodes CASSFPGVEAFF.

V usage is TRBV9 and J usage is TRBJ2-7; D is uncertain. The CDR3 extends over 15 amino acids. The V end lost 2 bases, the J end lost 4 bases, and 16 bases lay between the germline ends. Per the germline V gene, CDR1 is SGDLS and CDR2 is YYNGEE. The CDR3 is CASSVTTTPSYEQYF. CDR3 in DNA: TGTGCCAGCAGCGTTACAACAACACCTTCGTACGAGCAGTACTTC.

The chain uses TRBV5-6 and TRBJ1-2, with 9 bases that match TRBD1. Germline values: CDR1 SGHDT, CDR2 YYEEEE. The V and J ends lost 6 bases and 8 bases, in that order; junction bases with no gene match: 11. This CDR3 region has 14 residues. CDR3 region: CASTISRQGVGYTF. The CDR3 DNA follows: TGTGCCAGCACAATCTCCAGACAGGGGGTCGGCTACACCTTC.

The gene calls are TRBV5-1 and TRBJ2-7; 7 nucleotides agree with TRBD1. V was clipped by 1 base and J by 2 bases; unmatched bases: 3. The CDR3 is 14 residues long. Germline V CDR1 and CDR2: SGHRS, YFSETQ. CDR3 in DNA: TGCGCCAGCAGCTTGCGGCAGGGGGCCTACGAGCAGTACTTC. Residues: CASSLRQGAYEQYF.

J is TRBJ2-3 and V is TRBV2, with D possibly matching TRBD2 (6 bases). The CDR3 consists of 15 residues. Germline V lookup: CDR1 SNHLY, CDR2 FYNNEI. Between the trimmed V and J ends, which lost 6 bases and 0 bases, there was a span of 13 bases. CDR3 region: CASRKGTSSTDTQYF. CDR3 sequence (DNA): TGTGCCAGCAGGAAAGGGACTTCTAGCACAGATACGCAGTATTTT. Using reference TRBV2 and TRBJ2-3 for the parts outside the CDR3, the full variable domain is EPEVTQTPSHQVTQMGQEVILRCVPISNHLYFYWYRQILGQKVEFLVSFYNNEISEKSEIFDDQFSVERPDGSNFTLKIRSTKLEDSAMYFCASRKGTSSTDTQYFGPGTRLTVL.

There are a few counts of this clone. The chain has TRBV9 and TRBJ2-5; TRBD1 aligns across 7 bases. V dropped 6 bases and J dropped 3; count of bases not matched to a gene: 11. Germline V gene lookup returns CDR1 SGDLS and CDR2 YYNGEE. The CDR3 is made up of 15 amino acids. The CDR3, as DNA: TGTGCCAGCACCAAGGGGGCGCGAGAAGAAGAGACCCAGTACTTC. Residues: CASTKGAREEETQYF.

The chain combines TRBV6-5 with TRBJ1-1, with TRBD1 matching 7 bases. Germline V gene data show CDR1 as MNHEY and CDR2 as SVGAGI. V dropped 6 bases and J dropped 4; count of bases not matched to a gene: 8. The CDR3 loop spans 14 amino acids. The CDR3 DNA reads as TGTGCCAGCAGGCGGTGGGACAGTTCCACTGAAGCTTTCTTT. Translating gives CASRRWDSSTEAFF.

This clone was detected once. The chain is built from TRBV6-6 and TRBJ2-1; no firm D call. CDR1 MNHNY and CDR2 SVGAGI come from the germline V gene (reference sequence). The CDR3 length is 11 residues. V was cut by 6 bases and J by 5 bases, with 5 bases left in between. The CDR3: CASRADNEQFF. The DNA for the CDR3 is TGTGCCAGCAGGGCCGACAATGAGCAGTTCTTC.

The CDR3 coding sequence is TGTGCCAGCAGCTTAGAGCCGGGGATGAACACTGAAGCTTTCTTT. Residues: CASSLEPGMNTEAFF. The chain recombines TRBV11-2 with TRBJ1-1, with D uncertain. Germline values: CDR1 SGHAT, CDR2 FQNNGV. V was trimmed by 0 bases and J by 0 bases, leaving 8 bases between them. The CDR3 loop spans 15 amino acids.

Note on this clone: At one boundary the junction diverges from the germline segment, which might be a read error. V is TRBV7-9 and J is TRBJ1-1; maybe TRBD1 (5 bases). The length of the CDR3 is 14 residues. Per the germline V gene, CDR1 is SEHNR and CDR2 is FQNEAQ (reference sequence). The CDR3 DNA is TGTTCCAGCAGCTCCGGCGGGGGGGACACTGAAGCTTTCTTT. Amino acid sequence: CSSSSGGGDTEAFF.

This clone occurred once. V usage is TRBV5-6 and J usage is TRBJ1-3; D perhaps matches TRBD1 (6 bases). CDR3 length: 17 amino acids. V lost 0 bases, J lost 4 bases, and 17 bases lay in between. Germline V gene lookup returns CDR1 SGHDT and CDR2 YYEEEE. The CDR3 loop reads CASSLETLGARGNTIYF. In DNA form, the CDR3 reads TGTGCCAGCAGCTTGGAAACTCTGGGGGCGCGGGGAAACACCATATATTTT.

The chain links TRBV5-1 to TRBJ2-2; 8 bases agree with TRBD2. This CDR3 has 16 residues. CDR1 is SGHRS and CDR2 is YFSETQ in the germline V gene. With 2 bases clipped from V and 1 base from J, the junction kept 4 bases outside the gene matches. CDR3 DNA: TGCGCCAGCAGCTTATTAGCGGGAAGGAACACCGGGGAGCTGTTTTTT. Protein sequence: CASSLLAGRNTGELFF. Combining the CDR3 with reference TRBV5-1 and TRBJ2-2 gives the whole variable domain KAGVTQTPRYLIKTRGQQVTLSCSPISGHRSVSWYQQTPGQGLQFLFEYFSETQRNKGNFPGRFSGRQFSNSRSEMNVSTLELGDSALYLCASSLLAGRNTGELFFGEGSRLTVL.

This clone has a single count. The conserved closing phenylalanine or tryptophan is absent in this CDR3, likely reflecting a read error. The CDR3 nucleotides read TGCGCCAGCAGTGACGGACAGGCGGGGAGTGGCTACACCCTC. Protein sequence: CASSDGQAGSGYTL. This rearrangement joins TRBV10-1 to TRBJ1-2; 7 bases agree with TRBD1. This CDR3 comprises 14 residues. The trim removed 3 bases at V and 7 bases at J, leaving 8 bases unmatched. Germline CDR1 is WNHNN and CDR2 is SYGVQD (reference sequence).

The chain joins TRBV9 to TRBJ2-7; D may be TRBD2 (6 bases). The CDR3 runs to 15 residues. The germline V and J ends were trimmed by 3 bases and 2 bases, with 15 bases remaining between them. Germline V gene sequence: CDR1 SGDLS, CDR2 YYNGEE. CDR3 in amino acids: CASSAREYPPYEQYF. The DNA for the CDR3 is TGTGCCAGCAGCGCACGGGAGTACCCCCCCTACGAGCAGTACTTC.

V and J are TRBV2 and TRBJ2-7, with a weak D call TRBD2 (6 bases). Trimming pared 3 bases from V and 3 bases from J, leaving 9 bases between. This CDR3 contains 13 residues. Germline V gene lookup returns CDR1 SNHLY and CDR2 FYNNEI. CDR3 nucleotide sequence: TGTGCCAGCAGTGAGGAGGGGTACTACGAGCAGTACTTC. This encodes CASSEEGYYEQYF.

The chain recombines TRBV11-1 with TRBJ2-3, with TRBD2 matching over 8 bases. Per germline, CDR1 SGHAT and CDR2 FQDESV (reference sequence). V lost 6 bases, J lost 5 bases, and 7 bases stayed unmatched. This CDR3 has 14 residues. CDR3 sequence: CASREGLVQDTQYF. The DNA of the CDR3 is TGTGCCAGCAGGGAGGGACTAGTCCAAGATACGCAGTATTTT.

This sequence joins TRBV5-4 and TRBJ2-3, with 8 bases that match TRBD2. The CDR3 covers 14 residues. Germline V gene lookup returns CDR1 SGHNT and CDR2 YYREEE (reference sequence). J gave up 7 bases and V 1 base, and 5 bases lay outside the gene matches. The CDR3 DNA sequence: TGTGCCAGCAGCTTGAGTAGCGGGGCCAATACGCAGTATTTT. Translation gives CASSLSSGANTQYF. Full variable domain (rest looked up from reference TRBV5-4 and TRBJ2-3): ETGVTQSPTHLIKTRGQQVTLRCSSQSGHNTVSWYQQALGQGPQFIFQYYREEENGRGNFPPRFSGLQFPNYSSELNVNALELDDSALYLCASSLSSGANTQYFGPGTRLTVL.

V is TRBV12-5 and J is TRBJ1-5; possible D gene TRBD1, 5 bases. V gave up 0 bases and J gave up 0 bases, with 12 bases separating them. CDR3 length: 17 residues. In germline, CDR1 is LGHNT, CDR2 FRNRAP. The CDR3 sequence is CASGLVPTAYSNQPQHF. For the CDR3, the DNA is TGTGCTAGTGGTTTGGTACCGACAGCCTATAGCAATCAGCCCCAGCATTTT.